A selection of T cell receptor beta chains follows, all from one sample in a study of blood T cells in healthy people across ages. TCRdb re-derived calls from the 5' RACE reads in MiXCR, one entry per CDR3 protein. The sample has approximately 2,000,000 distinct CDR3 sequences, about 39% seen once. Sequencing was carried out using blood. The receptors were gathered from a human donor in good health. Both conserved end residues are part of each CDR3. A D gene is named only where the DNA matches it firmly. Size tells how often a clone was seen (once, few, many) or the class of an expanded clone, and some rows leave it out.

V gene	J gene	clone size	D gene	CDR3 protein	CDR3 DNA
TRBV7-2	TRBJ1-2	few	NA	CAGSKHAPIGYTF	TGTGCCGGCAGCAAACACGCACCCATTGGCTACACCTTC
TRBV4-2	TRBJ1-1	few	TRBD1	CASSQRDRGGTEAFF	TGTGCCAGCAGCCAGAGGGACAGGGGGGGGACTGAAGCTTTCTTT
TRBV3-1	TRBJ2-5	NA	NA	CASSQDVRSSQETQYF	TGTGCCAGCAGCCAAGACGTCCGGAGTTCTCAAGAGACCCAGTACTTC
TRBV12-3/TRBV12-4	TRBJ2-7	NA	NA	CASRPGGAVSYEQYF	TGTGCCAGCAGGCCAGGGGGGGCCGTCTCCTACGAGCAGTACTTC
TRBV20-1	TRBJ2-7	few	NA	CSASEGRFSYEQYF	TGCAGTGCTAGTGAGGGACGCTTCTCCTACGAGCAGTACTTC
TRBV12-3/TRBV12-4	TRBJ1-1	few	NA	CASSLTSWNTEAFF	TGTGCCAGCAGCCTGACTTCTTGGAACACTGAAGCTTTCTTT
TRBV7-8	TRBJ2-4	NA	NA	CASSLEGRGTIQYF	TGTGCCAGCAGCTTAGAAGGCAGGGGAACCATTCAGTACTTC
TRBV12-3/TRBV12-4	TRBJ2-7	NA	NA	CASALGLRGYEQYF	TGTGCCAGCGCCCTAGGGCTTCGGGGCTACGAGCAGTACTTC
TRBV7-9	TRBJ2-7	few	NA	CASSLVGPGDYEQYF	TGTGCCAGCAGCTTAGTGGGGCCGGGGGACTACGAGCAGTACTTC
TRBV3-1	TRBJ2-1	NA	NA	CASSQMDWKEYNEQFF	TGTGCCAGCAGCCAAATGGACTGGAAAGAGTACAATGAGCAGTTCTTC
TRBV24-1	TRBJ1-2	NA	TRBD1	CATSDPSAGTAYGYTF	TGTGCCACCAGTGATCCCTCAGCCGGGACAGCCTATGGCTACACCTTC
TRBV12-3/TRBV12-4	TRBJ1-5	few	NA	CASSLLLTSQHF	TGTGCCAGCAGTTTATTATTGACGTCGCAGCATTTT
TRBV7-9	TRBJ2-1	NA	NA	CASSPQWGSYNEQFF	TGTGCCAGCAGCCCCCAGTGGGGCTCCTACAATGAGCAGTTCTTC
TRBV11-3	TRBJ2-7	NA	TRBD1	CASSWDRDTYNEQYF	TGTGCCAGCAGTTGGGACAGAGATACCTACAATGAGCAGTACTTC
TRBV7-9	TRBJ2-1	few	NA	CASSLWPQRDKDNEQFF	TGTGCCAGCAGCTTATGGCCCCAACGGGACAAAGACAATGAGCAGTTCTTC
TRBV4-3	TRBJ2-7	NA	NA	CASSQEASRTDYEQYF	TGCGCCAGCAGCCAAGAGGCGAGCAGAACCGACTACGAGCAGTACTTC
TRBV7-2	TRBJ1-2	NA	TRBD1	CASSWTGEYYGYTF	TGTGCCAGCAGCTGGACAGGGGAGTACTATGGCTACACCTTC
TRBV11-3	TRBJ2-5	NA	NA	CASSLDPSQETQYF	TGTGCCAGCAGCTTAGATCCATCTCAAGAGACCCAGTACTTC
TRBV10-3	TRBJ1-6	NA	NA	CATSEDGQWGPLHF	TGTGCCACCAGTGAGGACGGACAGTGGGGACCCCTCCACTTT
TRBV27	TRBJ2-3	NA	TRBD2	CASSSHQLAGGEDTQYF	TGTGCCAGCAGTTCCCACCAACTAGCGGGGGGGGAAGATACGCAGTATTTT
TRBV7-9	TRBJ2-3	NA	TRBD2	CASTGGGDTQYF	TGTGCCAGCACCGGGGGGGGGGATACGCAGTATTTT
TRBV28	TRBJ1-5	once	NA	CASTTNRFNQPQHF	TGTGCCTCTACTACAAACAGGTTCAATCAGCCCCAGCATTTT
TRBV9	TRBJ2-1	NA	TRBD2	CASAGGTYDEQFF	TGTGCCAGCGCGGGGGGGACCTACGATGAGCAGTTCTTC
TRBV4-1	TRBJ1-1	few	TRBD1	CASSLKGKNMRGQGKGVYTEAFF	TGCGCCAGCAGCCTCAAGGGGAAAAATATGCGGGGACAGGGTAAAGGAGTCTACACTGAAGCTTTCTTT
TRBV29-1	TRBJ1-5	NA	TRBD1	CSVVWGQGNQPQHF	TGCAGCGTTGTGTGGGGACAGGGCAATCAGCCCCAGCATTTT
TRBV20-1	TRBJ2-3	once	NA	CGARVARGVWEQYF	TGCGGTGCTAGAGTGGCCAGGGGGGTTTGGGAGCAGTATTTT
TRBV7-9	TRBJ2-1	few	TRBD2	CASSRTSGGAQYNEQFF	TGTGCCAGCAGCCGGACTAGCGGGGGGGCTCAATACAATGAGCAGTTCTTC
TRBV12-3/TRBV12-4	TRBJ2-3	NA	TRBD1	CATRPGTGTDTQYF	TGTGCCACTCGGCCCGGGACAGGGACAGATACGCAGTATTTT
TRBV9	TRBJ2-1	NA	NA	CASSATGGLGHYNEQFF	TGTGCCAGCAGCGCAACCGGGGGACTCGGTCACTACAATGAGCAGTTCTTC
TRBV20-1	TRBJ1-2	NA	NA	CSARGPSGANYGYTF	TGCAGTGCTAGAGGCCCGTCGGGGGCAAACTATGGCTACACCTTC
TRBV5-1	TRBJ2-5	few	TRBD1	CASSFYRDRAQETQYF	TGCGCCAGCAGTTTCTACCGGGACAGGGCCCAAGAGACCCAGTACTTC
TRBV7-2	TRBJ1-2	few	TRBD1	CASSPQGSPGGYTF	TGTGCCAGCAGCCCACAGGGGTCCCCTGGTGGCTACACCTTC